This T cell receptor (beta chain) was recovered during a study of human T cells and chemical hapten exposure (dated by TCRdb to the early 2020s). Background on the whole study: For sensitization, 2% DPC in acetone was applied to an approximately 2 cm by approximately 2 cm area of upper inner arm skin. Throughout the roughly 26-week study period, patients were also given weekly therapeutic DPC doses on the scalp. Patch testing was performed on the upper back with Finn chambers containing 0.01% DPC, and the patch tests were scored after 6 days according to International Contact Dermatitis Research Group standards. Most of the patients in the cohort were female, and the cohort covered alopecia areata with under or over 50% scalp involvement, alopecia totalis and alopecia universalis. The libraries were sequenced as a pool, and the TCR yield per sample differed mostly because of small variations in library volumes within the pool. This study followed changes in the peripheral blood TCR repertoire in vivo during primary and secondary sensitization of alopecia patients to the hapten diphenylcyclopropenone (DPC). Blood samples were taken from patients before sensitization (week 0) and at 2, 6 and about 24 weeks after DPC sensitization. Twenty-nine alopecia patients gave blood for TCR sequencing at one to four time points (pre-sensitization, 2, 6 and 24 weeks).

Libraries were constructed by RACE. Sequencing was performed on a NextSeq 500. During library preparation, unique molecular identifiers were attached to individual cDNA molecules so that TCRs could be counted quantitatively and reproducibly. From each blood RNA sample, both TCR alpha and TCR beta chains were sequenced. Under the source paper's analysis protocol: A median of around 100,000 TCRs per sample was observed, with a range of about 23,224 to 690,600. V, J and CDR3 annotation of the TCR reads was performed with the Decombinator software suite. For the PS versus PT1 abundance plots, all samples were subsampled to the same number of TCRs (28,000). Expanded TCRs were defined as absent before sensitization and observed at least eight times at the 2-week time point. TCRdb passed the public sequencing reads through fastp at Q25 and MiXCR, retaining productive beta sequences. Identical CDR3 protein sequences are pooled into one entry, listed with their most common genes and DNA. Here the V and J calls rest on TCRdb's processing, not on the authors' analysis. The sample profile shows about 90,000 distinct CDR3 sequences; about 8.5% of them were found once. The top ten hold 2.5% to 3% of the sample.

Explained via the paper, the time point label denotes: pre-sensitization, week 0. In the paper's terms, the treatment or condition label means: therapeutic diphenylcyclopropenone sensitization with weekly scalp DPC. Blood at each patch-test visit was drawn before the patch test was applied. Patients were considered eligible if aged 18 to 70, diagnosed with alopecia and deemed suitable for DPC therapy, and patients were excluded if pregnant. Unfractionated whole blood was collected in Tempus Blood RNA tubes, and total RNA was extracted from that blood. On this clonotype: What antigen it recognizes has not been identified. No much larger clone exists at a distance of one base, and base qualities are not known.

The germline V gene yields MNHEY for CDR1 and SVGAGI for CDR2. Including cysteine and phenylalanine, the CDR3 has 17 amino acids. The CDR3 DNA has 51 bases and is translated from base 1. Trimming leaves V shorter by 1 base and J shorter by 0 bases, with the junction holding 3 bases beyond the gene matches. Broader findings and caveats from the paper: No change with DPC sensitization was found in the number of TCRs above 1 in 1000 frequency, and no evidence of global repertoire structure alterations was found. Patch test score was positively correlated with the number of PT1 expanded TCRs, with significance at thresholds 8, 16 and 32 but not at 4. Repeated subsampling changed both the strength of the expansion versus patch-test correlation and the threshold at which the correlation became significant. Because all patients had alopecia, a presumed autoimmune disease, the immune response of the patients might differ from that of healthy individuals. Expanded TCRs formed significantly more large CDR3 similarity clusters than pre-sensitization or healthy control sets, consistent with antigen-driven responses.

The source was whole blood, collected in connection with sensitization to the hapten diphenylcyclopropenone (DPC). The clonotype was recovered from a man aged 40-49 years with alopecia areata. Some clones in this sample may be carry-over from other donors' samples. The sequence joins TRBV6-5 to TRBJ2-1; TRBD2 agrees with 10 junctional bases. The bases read TGTGCCAGCAGTTACTTCGCTAGCGGGAGCTCCTACAATGAGCAGTTCTTC. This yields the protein CASSYFASGSSYNEQFF.